This paragraph reports one T cell receptor beta chain. Its antigen is undetermined. These data come from a study of Graves' ophthalmopathy and Graves' hyperthyroidism. Amplified TCR beta CDR3 regions were obtained using RNA transcripts as template. The first-round RT-PCR employed HTBI primers together with the Qiagen OneStep RT-PCR kit. A multiplex PCR was then performed as the second round. TCRdb reprocessed the multiplex PCR reads with MiXCR, giving one entry per CDR3 protein. The repertoire holds about 500,000 distinct CDR3 sequences, with approximately 37% as singletons. CDR3 length: 18 amino acids. Looked up from germline, CDR1 is MNHEY and CDR2 is SVGAGI. Trimming took 7 bases from V and 0 from J, leaving 19 bases between them. Study-level results: Ophthalmopathy progression was predicted by the model at less than 71% sensitivity and roughly 72% specificity. Blood samples also showed most expanded thyroid clonotypes exceeding 0.001 frequency.

Physicians reached a diagnosis by relying on clinical symptoms, serum thyroxine, TRAb, thyroid ultrasound and orbital computed tomography. The receptor comes from an adult man with Graves' hyperthyroidism. The sample taken for sequencing was peripheral blood or thyroid tissue (not recorded which). V usage is TRBV6-5 and J usage is TRBJ1-6; D unresolved. The CDR3 DNA follows: TGTGCCAGCACGCGTAGTATCTTAGGGAGCTCCTATAATTCACCCCTCCACTTT. Translation: CASTRSILGSSYNSPLHF.